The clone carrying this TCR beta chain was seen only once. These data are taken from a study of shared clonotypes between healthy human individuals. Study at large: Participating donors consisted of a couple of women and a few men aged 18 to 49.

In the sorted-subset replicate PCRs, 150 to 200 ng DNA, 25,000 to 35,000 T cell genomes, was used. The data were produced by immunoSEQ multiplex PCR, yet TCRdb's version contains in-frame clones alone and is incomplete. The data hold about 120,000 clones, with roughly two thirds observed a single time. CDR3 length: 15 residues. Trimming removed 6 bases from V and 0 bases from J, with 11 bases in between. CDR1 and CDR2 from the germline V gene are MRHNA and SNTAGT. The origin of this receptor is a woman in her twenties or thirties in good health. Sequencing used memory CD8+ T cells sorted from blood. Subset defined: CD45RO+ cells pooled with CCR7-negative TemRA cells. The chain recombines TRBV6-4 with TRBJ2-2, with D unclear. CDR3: CASSQARSNTGELFF. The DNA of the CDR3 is TGTGCCAGCAGCCAGGCCAGGTCGAACACCGGGGAGCTGTTTTTT.